What follows is one T cell receptor beta chain and its context. What this receptor recognizes is not known. There are no base qualities to consult, and no much larger clone falls within one base. In the paper's terms, the time point label means: pre-sensitization, week 0. The treatment or condition label corresponds to: therapeutic diphenylcyclopropenone sensitization with weekly scalp DPC. Blood at each patch-test visit was drawn before the patch test was applied. To be eligible, patients had to be aged 18 to 70, diagnosed with alopecia and judged suitable for DPC therapy, while pregnant patients were excluded. Total RNA was isolated from unfractionated whole blood collected in Tempus Blood RNA tubes. Library creation used RACE. The sequencing machine was a NextSeq 500. Library preparation attached unique molecular identifiers to individual cDNA molecules for quantitative, reproducible TCR counting. From each blood RNA sample, both TCR alpha and TCR beta chains were sequenced. Processing in the source paper ran as follows. The median number of TCRs per sample was around 100,000, ranging from roughly 23,224 to 690,600. The Decombinator software suite was used to annotate V, J and CDR3 in the TCR reads. Every sample was subsampled to the same number of TCRs (28,000) for the PS versus PT1 abundance plots. Expanded TCRs were defined as absent before sensitization and observed at least eight times at the 2-week time point. TCRdb reprocessing: public reads trimmed at Q25 with fastp, clones called with MiXCR, in-frame beta chains kept. Entries are consolidated by CDR3 protein sequence, retaining the most common genes and DNA. TCRdb, rather than the study authors, made the V and J calls. Within this sample are a few hundred thousand distinct CDR3 sequences, with about 9.4% of them counted one time only. The ten most abundant clones make up 2.3% of the sample.

The record originates from a study of human T cells and chemical hapten exposure (TCRdb year 2021). The study in broad terms: For sensitization, 2% DPC in acetone was applied to a roughly 2 cm by roughly 2 cm area of upper inner arm skin. Throughout the approximately 22-week study period, patients were also given weekly therapeutic DPC doses on the scalp. Patch testing on the upper back used Finn chambers containing 0.01% DPC, with scoring done after 6 days according to International Contact Dermatitis Research Group standards. Most of the patients in the cohort were female, and the cohort covered alopecia areata with under or over 50% scalp involvement, alopecia totalis and alopecia universalis. Libraries were pooled for sequencing, and per-sample TCR yields varied mainly because of small differences in library volumes within the pool. This study followed changes in the peripheral blood TCR repertoire in vivo during primary and secondary sensitization of alopecia patients to the hapten diphenylcyclopropenone (DPC). Blood samples were taken from patients before sensitization (week 0) and then at 2, 6 and about 24 weeks after DPC sensitization. Blood for TCR sequencing was provided by twenty-nine alopecia patients at one to four time points (pre-sensitization, 2, 6 and 24 weeks). Overall results and qualifications from the work: Significantly more large CDR3 similarity clusters were formed by expanded TCRs than by pre-sensitization or healthy control sets, consistent with antigen-driven responses. Because every patient had alopecia, a presumed autoimmune disease, the patients' immune response might differ from that of healthy individuals. No change with DPC sensitization was found in the number of TCRs above 1 in 1000 frequency, and no evidence of global repertoire structure alterations was found. Patch test score correlated positively with the number of PT1 expanded TCRs, reaching significance at thresholds 8, 16 and 32 but not at 4. Repeated subsampling changed both the strength of the expansion versus patch-test correlation and the threshold at which the correlation became significant.

The clonotype originates from a woman aged 40 to 50 with alopecia areata. Some clones in this sample may be carry-over from other donors' samples. The material was whole blood, obtained in connection with sensitization to the hapten diphenylcyclopropenone (DPC).

The DNA is TGTGCCAGCAGTTCTCAGGCAACCATATATTTT. The encoded protein is CASSSQATIYF. The sequence links TRBV6-6 to TRBJ1-3, with the D segment identity uncertain. The germline V gene (reference sequence) supplies CDR1 MNHNY and CDR2 SVGAGI. A distance of 8 bases separates the germline ends of V and J, which lose 4 bases and 10 bases respectively. Including the terminal cysteine and phenylalanine, the CDR3 comprises 11 residues. The CDR3 DNA has 33 bases and is translated from base 1.